This T cell receptor (beta chain) was identified during a study of a mutant IDH1 vaccine in newly diagnosed glioma. The wider study: Across weeks 1, 3, 5, 7, 11, 15, 19 and 23, patients received a vaccination each time, eight in all. Previous treatment comprised radiotherapy, temozolomide, or both, mostly both. Initiation of the vaccine course occurred 4-6 weeks after radiotherapy alone, or alongside temozolomide cycles.

To note about this clone: The antigen is undetermined.

General observations from the study: Changes in top peripheral clonotypes did not appear linked to pseudoprogression.

Trimming took 7 bases from V and 4 from J, leaving 20 bases between them. The CDR3 spans 16 residues. Germline-derived CDR1 and CDR2 are SNHLY and FYNNEI. Assay used: immunoSEQ multiplex PCR; TCRdb lists only in-frame clones, some missing. The sample contains fewer than 30,000 clones, 65% to 85% of which appear only once. This sample's time point: week 23, last vaccination. All doses held 300 ug of mutant IDH1 20-mer peptide, with topical imiquimod. The receptor was isolated from a woman under 30 with glioma. The sequenced sample was PBMCs, obtained from a glioma patient whose treatment included an IDH1 peptide vaccine. The chain couples TRBV2 to TRBJ2-1; unclear D gene. CDR3 DNA: TGTGCCAGCAAGCTGAGTCTGCAGAGCAGTTACAATGAGCAGTTCTTC. Its protein is CASKLSLQSSYNEQFF.